The clone carrying this T cell receptor beta chain was counted only a few times. Produced via immunoSEQ multiplex PCR; TCRdb's table is partial and in-frame only. The sample gives nearly 25,000 clones, 60% to 85% of which show up once; around 13% is in the top ten. The CDR3 is 14 amino acids. V was trimmed by 5 bases and J by 1 base, leaving 11 bases between them. Germline loops: CDR1 SGHAT, CDR2 FQNNGV. These data originate in a study of OX40 agonist ivuxolimab in advanced cancers. The chain combines TRBV11-2 with TRBJ1-1; D perhaps matches TRBD1 (5 bases). Sequenced material: CD4+ or CD8+ T cells sorted from blood, taken in a trial of the OX40 agonist ivuxolimab. This clonotype was sampled from an adult with an advanced solid tumor such as melanoma, head and neck, liver or kidney cancer. The chain's CDR3 is CASSTRTPNTEAFF. Written as DNA, the CDR3 is TGTGCCAGCAGCACAAGGACACCGAACACTGAAGCTTTCTTT.